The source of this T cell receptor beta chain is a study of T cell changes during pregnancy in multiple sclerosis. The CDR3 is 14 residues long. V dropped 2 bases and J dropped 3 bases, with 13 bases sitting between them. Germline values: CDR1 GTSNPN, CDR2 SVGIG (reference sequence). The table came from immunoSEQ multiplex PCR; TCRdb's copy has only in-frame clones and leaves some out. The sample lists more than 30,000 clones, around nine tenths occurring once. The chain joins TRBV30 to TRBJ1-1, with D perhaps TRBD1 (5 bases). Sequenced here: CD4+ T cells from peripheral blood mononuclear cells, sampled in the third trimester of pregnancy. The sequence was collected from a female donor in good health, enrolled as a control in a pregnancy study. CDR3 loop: CAWSRGTAYTEAFF. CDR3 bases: TGTGCCTGGAGTCGGGGGACGGCTTACACTGAAGCTTTCTTT.